This T cell receptor beta chain appears in the sequencing data of a study of shared clonotypes between healthy human individuals (dated by TCRdb to about 2020). Concerning the study at large: Two women and a few men aged 18 to 49 years were included in the cohort. For each donor, three plates each were used for CD4 naive and CD4 memory, two plates were used for CD8 naive, and one plate was used for CD8 memory. Blood TCR repertoires of about five healthy adults were deeply sequenced to estimate repertoire size and the extent of clonotype sharing between individuals. Libraries were prepared and TCR repertoires were sequenced by different laboratories using diverse techniques, in order to increase sequencing depth and limit assay-specific biases. Per donor, leukapheresis produced somewhere between about 0.94 and 9.5 billion PBMCs.

Results the study describes overall, beyond this receptor: Compared with non-shared clonotypes, clonotypes shared by all four sorted-subset donors had higher generation probabilities. The genetic and exposure-history diversity represented was limited by the small number of donors. Even with the large sequencing depth, rarefaction of the sorted-subset datasets indicated that sequencing was incomplete. Pairwise subsampling indicated that sequencing depth was expected to affect the degree of clonotype sharing among donors. Larger estimated clonotype richness was generally found for naive subsets than for memory subsets. Sampling was restricted to blood, and TCR repertoires in tissues likely differ from the TCR repertoires found in blood. When several donors were compared, the shared fraction of clonotypes was around 5% for naive CD4, less than 4% for naive CD8, about 2.4% for memory CD4, and 0.35% to 0.4% for memory CD8.

Using the deep immunoSEQ assay, TCR CDR3 regions were amplified from genomic DNA by multiplex PCR. Extracted genomic DNA from each cell subset was spread evenly across all wells of several immunoSEQ 96-well plates, with each plate serving as a replicate. For sorted subsets, approximately 210 ng genomic DNA, equal to tens of thousands of T cell genomes, was loaded into each replicate PCR. The purified libraries were quantified using a Qubit 3.0 fluorometer, sized with a Bioanalyzer 2100, and then quantified again using the KAPA Library Quantification kit. Every immunoSEQ 96-well plate was sequenced on a dedicated single-read 150-cycle Illumina NextSeq 550 flow cell. Under the source paper's analysis protocol: The immunoSEQ output contained only junctional sequences without quality scores, so filtering could not match that applied to full-length reads. To assign V/J genes and CDR3, sequences were annotated against IMGT germline references using PyIR, a Python wrapper for IgBLAST v1.9. Reads were filtered out if the reads had weak V/J assignments (E-value above 1e-6), no CDR3, stop codons, out-of-frame junctions, or ambiguous translated residues. A V3J clonotype was defined by an identical inferred V gene, J gene, and CDR3 amino acid sequence. Percentage overlap between repertoires was calculated by dividing the number of shared unique clonotypes by the size of the smaller repertoire. Richness of each repertoire was evaluated using RTK rarefaction, the Chao1 estimator, and Recon v2.1 estimates of unobserved clonotypes. For all TCRbeta clonotypes obtained by the gDNA method from four donors, generation probabilities were computed with OLGA. TCRdb obtained this table from immuneACCESS and retained in-frame rearrangements with V and J assigned. These tables miss some clones; where compared with another copy, unresolved V genes account for less than half of the shortfall, and the remainder is unexplained. V and J calls and clone size are copied from that table; D and trimming were computed from the DNA. Counted in this sample were millions of clones; about 95% of them appeared once. 1.1% of the sample comes from the top ten.

With respect to this clone: The specificity of this receptor is unknown. Qualities for individual bases were not recorded, and no much larger clone is one base off.

For the CD8 naive samples, CD45RO-negative cells were positively selected for CCR7, yielding a CD45RA+CCR7+ population from which TemRA cells were excluded. The donors were healthy, HIV-negative adults who had no recently reported acute infections or vaccinations. All donors were Caucasian adults living in Nashville, Tennessee, USA. Blood was obtained by leukapheresis, after which PBMCs were separated by Ficoll-Histopaque density gradient centrifugation and cryopreserved in liquid nitrogen vapor phase. Analytical flow cytometry was used to check the purity and quantity of each magnetically sorted T cell population. From each sorted fraction, genomic DNA was isolated and quantified by UV absorbance on a Nanodrop 2000c. CDR1 is given as SGHTA and CDR2 as FQGNSA, both from the germline V gene. The CDR3 sequence holds 16 residues, the cysteine and phenylalanine included. Of the read, only the CDR3 DNA is kept; its 48 bases are in frame from base 1. The junction shows trimming of 1 base on V and 2 bases on J, plus 14 bases between the germline ends.

This TCR derives from a man in his late teens or twenties in good health. The sequenced material came from naive CD8+ T cells sorted from blood. The sample's cell subset or site label, decoded: CD45RA+CCR7+. The sequence is built from TRBV7-2 and TRBJ2-5, with a weak D call of TRBD2 (6 bases match). For the CDR3, the sequence is CASSLVISGEQETQYF. The nucleotides read TGTGCCAGCAGCTTAGTGATTAGCGGAGAGCAAGAGACCCAGTACTTC.